This T cell receptor (beta chain) was recorded in a study of T cell repertoires in cytomegalovirus infection. Study summary: Shared public TCR beta signatures pointed to both CMV infection and a matching HLA type.

Using its own MiXCR run on the reads, TCRdb lists one record per CDR3 protein. Among roughly 150,000 distinct CDR3 sequences, approximately 17% were seen once, and the ten largest hold about 19%. V lost 5 bases and J 5 bases, leaving 9 bases between the germline ends. The CDR3 runs to 12 residues. CDR1 and CDR2 from the germline V gene are MNHEY and SVGEGT. In this sample, this clonotype turned up a few times. The sample was CD8+ T cells from PBMCs. V and J are TRBV6-2 or TRBV6-3 and TRBJ2-5; D unclear. The TCR was taken from a human donor in good health (CMV status not recorded). Some clones in this sample may be carry-over from other donors' samples. Written as DNA, the CDR3 is TGTGCCAGCAGTCATCTCAGGGAGACCCAGTACTTC. Translation gives CASSHLRETQYF.